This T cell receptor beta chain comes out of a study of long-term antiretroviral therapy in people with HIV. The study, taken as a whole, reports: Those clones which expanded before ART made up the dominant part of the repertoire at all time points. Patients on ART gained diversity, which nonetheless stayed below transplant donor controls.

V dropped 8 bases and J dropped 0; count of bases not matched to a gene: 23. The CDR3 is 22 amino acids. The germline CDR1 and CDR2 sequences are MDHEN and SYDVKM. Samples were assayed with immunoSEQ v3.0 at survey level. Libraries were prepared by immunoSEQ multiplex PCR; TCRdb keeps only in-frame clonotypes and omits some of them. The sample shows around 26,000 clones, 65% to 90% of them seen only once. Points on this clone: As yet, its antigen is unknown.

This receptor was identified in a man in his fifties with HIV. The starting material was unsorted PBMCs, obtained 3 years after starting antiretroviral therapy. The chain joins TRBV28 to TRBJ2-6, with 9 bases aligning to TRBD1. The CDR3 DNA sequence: TGTGCCAGCTCCACCGACTTTAAGCCTGGGACAGGGAGATTCTCTGGGGCCAACGTCCTGACTTTC. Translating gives CASSTDFKPGTGRFSGANVLTF.